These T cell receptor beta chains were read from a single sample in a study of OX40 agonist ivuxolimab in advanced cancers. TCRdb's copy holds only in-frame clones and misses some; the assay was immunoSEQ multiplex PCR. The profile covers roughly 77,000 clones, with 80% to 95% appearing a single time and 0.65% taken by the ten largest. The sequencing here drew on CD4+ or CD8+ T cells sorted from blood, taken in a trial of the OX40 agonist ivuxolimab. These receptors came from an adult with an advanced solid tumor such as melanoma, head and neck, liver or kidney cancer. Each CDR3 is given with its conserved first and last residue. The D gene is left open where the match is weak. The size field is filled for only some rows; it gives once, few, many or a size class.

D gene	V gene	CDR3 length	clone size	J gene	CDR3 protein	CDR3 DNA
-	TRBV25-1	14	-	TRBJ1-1	CATIGGPGNTEAFF	TGTGCCACCATCGGGGGGCCTGGCAACACTGAAGCTTTCTTT
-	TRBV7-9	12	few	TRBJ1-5	CASSLDAQPQHF	TGTGCCAGCAGCTTAGATGCCCAGCCCCAGCATTTT
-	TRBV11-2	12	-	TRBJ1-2	CASTGQGYGYTF	TGTGCCAGCACTGGTCAGGGCTATGGCTACACCTTC
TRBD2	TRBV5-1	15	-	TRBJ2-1	CASSPGLAAYNEQFF	TGCGCCAGCAGCCCGGGACTAGCGGCATACAATGAGCAGTTCTTC
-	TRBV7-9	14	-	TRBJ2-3	CASSLRGSTDTQYF	TGTGCCAGCAGCTTACGAGGGAGCACAGATACGCAGTATTTT
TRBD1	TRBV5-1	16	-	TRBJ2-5	CASSRMRTGGSETQYF	TGCGCCAGCAGCCGCATGCGGACAGGGGGCTCGGAGACCCAGTACTTC
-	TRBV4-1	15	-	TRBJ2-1	CASSQTGGLPNEQFF	TGCGCCAGCAGCCAAACCGGGGGGCTACCCAATGAGCAGTTCTTC
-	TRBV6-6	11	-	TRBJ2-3	CASSLTDTQYF	TGTGCCAGCAGTTTAACAGATACGCAGTATTTT
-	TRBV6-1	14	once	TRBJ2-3	CATHRRPRTDTQYF	TGTGCCACCCATCGGCGGCCTCGCACAGATACGCAGTATTTT
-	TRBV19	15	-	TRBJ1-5	CASTSGAGGNQPQHF	TGTGCCAGTACGTCAGGGGCGGGTGGCAATCAGCCCCAGCATTTT
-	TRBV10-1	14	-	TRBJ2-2	CASSKAQNTGELFF	TGCGCCAGCAGTAAGGCACAAAACACCGGGGAGCTGTTTTTT
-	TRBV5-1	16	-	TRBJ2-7	CASSLFRSEYGYEQYF	TGCGCCAGCAGCTTATTTCGTAGTGAGTACGGGTACGAGCAGTACTTC
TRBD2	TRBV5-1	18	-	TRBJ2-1	CASSPPGTSGFGGNEQFF	TGCGCCAGCAGCCCCCCCGGGACTAGCGGCTTCGGGGGCAATGAGCAGTTCTTC
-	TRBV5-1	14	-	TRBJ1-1	CASSLVWGDTEAFF	TGCGCCAGCAGCTTGGTGTGGGGGGACACTGAAGCTTTCTTT
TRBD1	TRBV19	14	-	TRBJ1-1	CVSSLQGANTEAFF	TGTGTCAGTTCACTACAGGGGGCAAACACTGAAGCTTTCTTT
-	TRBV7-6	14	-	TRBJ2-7	CASSLIGSGSEQYF	TGTGCCAGCAGCTTAATAGGGTCGGGGAGCGAGCAGTACTTC
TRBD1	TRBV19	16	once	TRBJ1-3	CASSIGRTGAGNTIYF	TGTGCCAGTAGTATAGGTCGCACAGGGGCTGGAAACACCATATATTTT
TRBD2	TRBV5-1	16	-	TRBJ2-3	CASSAQGGRETDTQYF	TGCGCCAGCAGCGCACAGGGCGGGAGGGAGACAGATACGCAGTATTTT
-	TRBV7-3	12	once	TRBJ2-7	CASSPTGQEQYF	TGTGCCAGCAGCCCTACAGGGCAAGAGCAGTACTTC
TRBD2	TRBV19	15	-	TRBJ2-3	CASSSSGSGSDTQYF	TGTGCCAGTAGTAGCAGCGGGAGTGGGTCAGATACGCAGTATTTT
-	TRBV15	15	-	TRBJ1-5	CATRVGRDGNQPQHF	TGTGCCACCAGAGTTGGCAGGGACGGCAATCAGCCCCAGCATTTT
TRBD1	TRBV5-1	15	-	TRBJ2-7	CASSLAGQGGHEQYF	TGCGCCAGCAGCTTGGCAGGACAGGGGGGCCACGAGCAGTACTTC
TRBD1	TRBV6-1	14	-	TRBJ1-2	CASRTETGNYGYTF	TGTGCCAGCAGAACCGAGACAGGGAACTATGGCTACACCTTC
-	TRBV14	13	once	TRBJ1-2	CASSQPGGYGYTF	TGTGCCAGCAGCCAACCAGGAGGCTATGGCTACACCTTC
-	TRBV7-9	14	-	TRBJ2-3	CASSPSGVTDTQYF	TGTGCCAGCAGCCCAAGCGGAGTCACAGATACGCAGTATTTT
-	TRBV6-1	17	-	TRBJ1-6	CASSEALVGGPRSPLHF	TGTGCCAGCAGTGAAGCGCTCGTGGGGGGACCCAGGTCACCCCTCCACTTT
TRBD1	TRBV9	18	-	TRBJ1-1	CASSAPLGQGAQNTEAFF	TGTGCCAGCAGCGCCCCTTTGGGGCAGGGGGCTCAGAACACTGAAGCTTTCTTT
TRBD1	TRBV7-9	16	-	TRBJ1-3	CASSRGQDLSGNTIYF	TGTGCCAGCAGCCGAGGACAGGATCTCTCTGGAAACACCATATATTTT